This T cell receptor beta chain is drawn from a study of T cell responses to AZD1222 COVID-19 vaccine. Study-wide background: Some second doses came at about 4 weeks and others at about 12 weeks; these were pooled.

TCRdb's table, derived via immunoSEQ multiplex PCR, lists solely in-frame clones and lacks some. This table has 150,000 or so clones, around 90% appearing once. CDR1 LNHDA and CDR2 SQIVND come from the germline V gene (reference sequence). The ends lost 6 bases at V and 8 bases at J; junction bases unmatched: 12. This CDR3 is 15 amino acids long. Study conclusions and caveats: Close to half of spike-specific TCRs reportedly recognize unmutated variant regions. Spike-spanning, vaccine-associated CD4 TCRs were dominant at 160-218 and 743-854. Spike-specific TCR breadth and depth rose after two AZD1222 doses.

Remarks on this clone: Its specificity is not known.

The chain employs TRBV19 and TRBJ1-4; 7 bases are a match to TRBD1. Sample: peripheral blood, taken on day 0 of AZD1222 vaccination. This TCR was sampled from an adult in good health. CDR3 sequence: CASRPAGGEGEKLFF. The CDR3 DNA sequence: TGTGCCAGTAGGCCTGCAGGGGGAGAAGGGGAAAAACTGTTTTTT.